The 5 T cell receptor beta chains reported below all come from one sample, sequenced in a study of graft-versus-host responses after intestinal transplantation. Antigens for these TCRs are unknown. Sequencing was performed with immunoSEQ multiplex PCR; in TCRdb, only in-frame clones are kept and a portion is missing. Of about 47,000 clones listed, approximately 95% are singletons. The sample here was unstimulated CD8+ T cells sorted from spleen or lymph node cells, taken before transplant. These TCRs come from a human donor who was the organ donor for an intestinal transplant.

The CDR3 reads CASSFNDEKLFF. CDR3 in DNA: TGTGCCAGCAGTTTTAATGACGAAAAACTGTTTTTT. V is TRBV28 and J is TRBJ1-4; D unresolved. The CDR3 runs to 12 residues. The V gene's germline CDR1 is MDHEN and CDR2 SYDVKM. Trimming left V 3 bases short and J 8 bases short, with 7 bases between.

This chain uses TRBV4-2 with TRBJ1-4; D might be TRBD1 (5 bases). Trimming removed 3 bases from V and 4 bases from J, with 18 bases in between. The CDR3 runs to 17 residues. CDR1 and CDR2 (germline): LGHNA, YNFKEQ. CDR3 region: CASSQGGTPPDNEKLFF. The CDR3 bases are TGTGCCAGCAGCCAGGGAGGGACCCCACCCGATAATGAAAAACTGTTTTTT.

This CDR3 is CASSPDGAGSYEQYF. CDR3 DNA sequence: TGCGCCAGCAGTCCGGACGGGGCAGGGTCCTACGAGCAGTACTTC. The chain recombines TRBV4-1 with TRBJ2-7, with D perhaps assigned TRBD1 or TRBD2 (5 bases each). The germline gives CDR1 MGHRA, CDR2 YSYEKL. This CDR3 has 15 residues. Trimming removed 6 bases from V and 1 base from J, with 16 bases in between.

V is TRBV5-6 and J is TRBJ1-5, with 9 bases lining up with TRBD1. The CDR3 consists of 14 residues. After removal of 0 bases from V and 6 bases from J, the junction contained 1 base not matched to a gene. In germline, CDR1 is SGHDT, CDR2 YYEEEE. This chain's CDR3 is CASSLGQGVQPQHF. CDR3 bases: TGTGCCAGCAGCTTGGGACAGGGGGTTCAGCCCCAGCATTTT.

The chain links TRBV27 to TRBJ1-5, with 11 bases that match TRBD1. Per the germline V gene, CDR1 is MNHEY and CDR2 is SMNVEV (reference sequence). With 6 bases clipped from V and 6 bases from J, the junction kept 4 bases outside the gene matches. This CDR3 comprises 14 residues. CDR3 sequence reads: CASRGGQGGQPQHF. CDR3 DNA: TGTGCCAGCAGAGGGGGACAGGGGGGTCAGCCCCAGCATTTT.